This T cell receptor beta chain was captured by sequencing in a study of shared clonotypes between healthy human individuals. Study overall: Three plates were used per donor for CD4 naive, three for CD4 memory, two for CD8 naive and one for CD8 memory.

Study results and caveats: On the whole, naive subsets had larger estimated richness than memory subsets had.

Every immunoSEQ plate was one replicate of a subset's evenly spread DNA. Sequencing used immunoSEQ multiplex PCR; TCRdb keeps in-frame clones, though not all of them. The top ten clones hold under 1.5% of a sample with some 1,900,000 clones, about 95% of them seen once. The length of the CDR3 is 14 residues. Germline CDR1 reads MNHEY; CDR2 reads SMNVEV (reference sequence). V lost 4 bases to trimming and J lost 0 bases, with 7 bases between them. The naive CD8 subset, CD45RO-negative cells positively selected for CCR7, excluded terminally differentiated effector memory CD45RA+ cells. In regard to this clone: Its target is unknown.

Sample: naive CD8+ T cells sorted from blood. The chain is built from TRBV27 and TRBJ2-1; D gene unclear. The sequence derives from a man in his late teens or twenties in good health. The CDR3 reads CASSWASSYNEQFF. The DNA for the CDR3 is TGTGCCAGCAGTTGGGCAAGCTCCTACAATGAGCAGTTCTTC.